This T cell receptor (beta chain) came from a study of tumor-infiltrating lymphocytes in oesophageal squamous cell carcinoma. Germline V CDR1 and CDR2: SGHVS, FNYEAQ. The CDR3 spans 16 residues. V was trimmed by 5 bases and J by 0 bases, leaving 15 bases between them. From the PCR reads, TCRdb called clonotypes with MiXCR, one entry per CDR3 protein. The table shows roughly 13,000 distinct CDR3 sequences, with less than 60% occurring only once. This clonotype was counted between two and nine times. V usage is TRBV7-6 and J usage is TRBJ2-3, with D maybe TRBD1 (6 bases). Sequencing was carried out using blood. The receptor was derived from a male donor with esophageal squamous cell carcinoma. The CDR3 here is CASSHLGDTSTDTQYF. The CDR3 nucleotides are TGTGCCAGCAGCCACCTTGGGGACACTAGCACAGATACGCAGTATTTT.